These 18 T cell receptor beta chains came from one sample sequenced in a study of cytomegalovirus exposure and HLA in healthy donors. Generated by immunoSEQ multiplex PCR, the TCRdb table keeps only in-frame clones and is missing some. This sample has 120,000 to 150,000 clones, with 88% found just once. What was sequenced was PBMCs. These receptor sequences come from a young woman in good health and CMV-seropositive.

The chain has TRBV5-1 and TRBJ2-7; 15 nucleotides line up with TRBD2. CDR3 length equals 18 residues. The V segment lost 4 bases and the J segment 0 bases; nucleotides outside the gene matches: 8. The V gene's germline CDR1 is SGHRS and CDR2 YFSETQ. In nucleotides, the CDR3 is TGCGCCAGCAGCATGGGACTAGCGGGGGGCGGACGCTCCTACGAGCAGTACTTC. Its translation: CASSMGLAGGGRSYEQYF.

The chain joins TRBV7-8 to TRBJ1-5; TRBD1 is a possible D gene (5 bases). Trimming removed 1 base from V and 2 bases from J, with 12 bases in between. Germline lookup yields CDR1 SGHVS and CDR2 FQNEAQ. This CDR3 is 16 amino acids long. CDR3 DNA sequence: TGTGCCAGCAGCTTAGGAGGCAGGGTAGGCAATCAGCCCCAGCATTTT. It encodes CASSLGGRVGNQPQHF.

The J gene is TRBJ1-5, the V gene TRBV6-5, with no clear D. This CDR3 is 12 amino acids long. V gave up 5 bases and J gave up 7 bases, with 9 bases separating them. The V gene's germline CDR1 is MNHEY and CDR2 SVGAGI. The CDR3 bases are TGTGCCAGCAGTGACACTTACCAGCCCCAGCATTTT. Its translation is CASSDTYQPQHF.

This clone was found once. The chain couples TRBV7-5 to TRBJ2-7; the D call of TRBD1 is as the table states it, not checked on the DNA. TRBV7-5 is a pseudogene locus. There are 18 residues in the CDR3. The CDR3 nucleotides are TGTGTCAGAAGCTTAGGGGACAGGAGATCTGTGAGGAACTACGAGCAGTACTTC. Translated: CVRSLGDRRSVRNYEQYF.

This rearrangement joins TRBV5-6 to TRBJ2-7, with D uncertain. The germline CDR1 and CDR2 sequences are SGHDT and YYEEEE. The length of the CDR3 is 12 residues. With 0 bases removed from V and 5 bases from J, the gap between germline ends came to 6 bases. CDR3 nucleotide sequence: TGTGCCAGCAGCTTGGAGCTAGACGAGCAGTACTTC. Translating it yields CASSLELDEQYF.

The rearrangement uses TRBV28 and TRBJ1-4, with D perhaps matching TRBD1 (6 bases). The V end was cut by 7 bases, the J end by 8 bases, with 17 bases between. This CDR3 has 14 amino acids. Germline V lookup: CDR1 MDHEN, CDR2 SYDVKM. The CDR3 here is CASNLQGIREKLFF. The CDR3 DNA sequence: TGTGCCAGCAACCTTCAGGGGATTCGGGAAAAACTGTTTTTT. The full variable domain, in which reference TRBV28 and TRBJ1-4 provide the parts outside the CDR3, is DVKVTQSSRYLVKRTGEKVFLECVQDMDHENMFWYRQDPGLGLRLIYFSYDVKMKEKGDIPEGYSVSREKKERFSLILESASTNQTSMYLCASNLQGIREKLFFGSGTQLSVL.

In regard to this clone: Additional DNA sequences in this sample encode the identical CDR3. V is TRBV2 and J is TRBJ1-4, with 7 bases identical to TRBD1. The CDR3 spans 14 residues. Germline loops: CDR1 SNHLY, CDR2 FYNNEI. The V segment lost 5 bases and the J segment 5 bases; nucleotides outside the gene matches: 5. The CDR3 DNA sequence: TGTGCCAGCAGTTGGGGACAGACAAATGAAAAACTGTTTTTT. Protein product: CASSWGQTNEKLFF.

In its sample, this clone was seen once. The CDR3 nucleotides are TGCAGCGTTGAAGCTTTTGACGGACTCGCCTATGGCTACACCTTC. Protein: CSVEAFDGLAYGYTF. The rearrangement links TRBV29-1 to TRBJ1-2; unclear D gene. Germline values: CDR1 SQVTM, CDR2 ANQGSEA. The CDR3 extends over 15 amino acids. Trimming stripped 1 base from V and 4 bases from J, with 16 bases between.

This clone appeared once. The J gene is TRBJ2-2, the V gene TRBV7-2; no clear D gene. CDR1 SGHTA and CDR2 FQGNSA come from the germline V gene. CDR3 length equals 14 residues. V was trimmed by 5 bases and J by 4 bases, leaving 11 bases between them. This CDR3 reads CASSPQKTTGELFF. The CDR3 coding sequence is TGTGCCAGCAGCCCACAGAAGACCACCGGGGAGCTGTTTTTT.

V is TRBV6-1 and J is TRBJ1-4; possibly TRBD1 for D (6 bases). The CDR3 consists of 15 residues. V was shortened by 1 base and J by 8 bases, with 14 bases between the two germline ends. Per the germline V gene, CDR1 is MNHNS and CDR2 is SASEGT. The CDR3 sequence is CASSEETGKGEKLFF. Written as DNA, the CDR3 is TGTGCCAGCAGTGAAGAAACAGGGAAGGGCGAAAAACTGTTTTTT.

This clone occurred once. The V gene is TRBV5-4, the J gene TRBJ2-7; 9 nucleotides line up with TRBD2. This CDR3 region has 15 residues. V was clipped by 2 bases and J by 3 bases; unmatched bases: 6. Looked up from germline, CDR1 is SGHNT and CDR2 is YYREEE (reference sequence). CDR3 amino acids: CASSFGSGGIYEQYF. CDR3 nucleotides: TGTGCCAGCAGCTTCGGGAGCGGGGGGATCTACGAGCAGTACTTC.

The rearrangement uses TRBV5-1 and TRBJ2-3; TRBD2 matches at 7 bases. V trimming: 0 bases; J trimming: 5 bases; junction bases outside the gene matches: 3. The CDR3 runs to 14 residues. CDR1 SGHRS and CDR2 YFSETQ come from the germline V gene. CDR3 amino acids: CASSLVPSGDTQYF. As DNA, the CDR3 is TGCGCCAGCAGCTTGGTCCCTAGCGGAGATACGCAGTATTTT.

This chain connects TRBV21-1 to TRBJ1-6. TRBV21-1 is listed as a pseudogene. This CDR3 region has 16 residues. The CDR3 sequence: CASSKSGRVLRSPLHF. The CDR3 nucleotides read TGTGCCAGCAGCAAGTCTGGGCGGGTTCTACGGTCACCCCTCCACTTT.

This chain connects TRBV19 to TRBJ1-2; D remains ambiguous. The CDR3 has 12 residues. The V end was cut by 10 bases, the J end by 5 bases, with 14 bases between. The V gene's germline CDR1 is LNHDA and CDR2 SQIVND (reference sequence). CDR3 loop: CATSPRGYGYTF. Here the CDR3 DNA reads TGTGCCACTTCCCCCAGAGGGTATGGCTACACCTTC.

The chain joins TRBV11-2 to TRBJ1-2; a possible D gene is TRBD1 (6 bases). V was clipped by 8 bases and J by 3 bases, with 16 bases between them. Looked up from germline, CDR1 is SGHAT and CDR2 is FQNNGV. The CDR3 runs to 14 residues. The CDR3 coding sequence is TGTGCCAGCGACGGGGGGCCTAGACACTATGGCTACACCTTC. As protein: CASDGGPRHYGYTF.

The CDR3 DNA reads as TGTGCCAGCAGTGAAAGCCGGGGGAGCTATGGCTACACCTTC. Translated: CASSESRGSYGYTF. The rearrangement links TRBV2 to TRBJ1-2, with D tentatively TRBD1 (5 bases). The V end lost 2 bases, the J end lost 4 bases, and 11 bases lay between the germline ends. Germline lookup yields CDR1 SNHLY and CDR2 FYNNEI. This CDR3 spans 14 amino acids.

The rearrangement uses TRBV7-9 and TRBJ2-1, with 8 bases aligning to TRBD2. This CDR3 spans 17 amino acids. V lost 5 bases to trimming and J lost 0 bases; unmatched junction nucleotides: 9. Germline values: CDR1 SEHNR, CDR2 FQNEAQ (reference sequence). CDR3 nucleotide sequence: TGTGCCAGCAGCCCCGGGGGGGGCGGCATCTCCTACAATGAGCAGTTCTTC. Encoded protein: CASSPGGGGISYNEQFF. The entire variable domain, with the rest obtained from reference TRBV7-9 and TRBJ2-1, is as follows: DTGVSQNPRHKITKRGQNVTFRCDPISEHNRLYWYRQTLGQGPEFLTYFQNEAQLEKSRLLSDRFSAERPKGSFSTLEIQRTEQGDSAMYLCASSPGGGGISYNEQFFGPGTRLTVL.

The chain couples TRBV14 to TRBJ1-6; D not resolved. The V end was cut by 3 bases, the J end by 9 bases, with 6 bases between. Germline CDR1 is SGHDN and CDR2 is FVKESK. The CDR3 runs 12 residues. This CDR3 is CASSHRVSPLHF. The DNA for the CDR3 is TGTGCCAGCAGCCATCGGGTTTCACCCCTCCACTTT.